The 13 T cell receptor beta chains below all came from one sample that was sequenced in a study of blood T cell repertoires in COVID-19. Data came from immunoSEQ multiplex PCR; TCRdb stores just in-frame clones and leaves some out. The table has about 280,000 clones, approximately 86% seen once. Input material: peripheral blood. The receptor set was obtained from a man younger than 30 with active or convalescent COVID-19.

The chain combines TRBV5-6 with TRBJ2-7, with a possible D match to TRBD1 (6 bases). The length of the CDR3 is 14 residues. The V and J ends lost 4 bases and 0 bases respectively, with 11 bases between them. Germline assignment: CDR1 SGHDT and CDR2 YYEEEE. This CDR3 reads CASSVGHSSYEQYF. CDR3 in DNA: TGTGCCAGCAGCGTGGGACACAGCTCCTACGAGCAGTACTTC.

V usage is TRBV5-1 and J usage is TRBJ2-1; D is unresolved. Deletions cut 1 base from V and 4 bases from J, with 9 bases between. This CDR3 has 14 residues. Germline CDR1 is SGHRS and CDR2 is YFSETQ. In nucleotides, the CDR3 is TGCGCCAGCAGCTTGCAGGCACAGTACAATGAGCAGTTCTTC. Its protein is CASSLQAQYNEQFF.

This clone appeared a single time. This sequence joins TRBV9 and TRBJ2-1; 7 positions agree with TRBD2. Germline CDR1 and CDR2: SGDLS and YYNGEE. This CDR3 contains 15 residues. The J segment lost 7 bases and the V segment lost 1 base, leaving 8 bases of the junction unmatched. Here the CDR3 reads CASSVTGGGWNEQFF. In DNA form, the CDR3 reads TGTGCCAGCAGCGTAACAGGCGGGGGTTGGAATGAGCAGTTCTTC.

The CDR3 region is CASSRPQANTGELFF. CDR3 coding DNA: TGTGCCAGTAGTCGCCCGCAGGCGAACACCGGGGAGCTGTTTTTT. The chain uses TRBV19 and TRBJ2-2, with D hard to call. Germline-derived CDR1 and CDR2 are LNHDA and SQIVND (reference sequence). There are 15 residues in the CDR3. V shed 5 bases and J shed 0 bases, with 10 bases lying between them.

This sequence joins TRBV5-1 and TRBJ2-1, with 8 bases fitting TRBD2. Germline assignment: CDR1 SGHRS and CDR2 YFSETQ. The CDR3 contains 15 residues. V lost 0 bases and J lost 9; bases outside the gene matches: 8. CDR3 in amino acids: CASSLGPAGVGEQFF. CDR3 sequence (DNA): TGCGCCAGCAGCTTGGGTCCAGCGGGGGTGGGTGAGCAGTTCTTC.

The rearrangement joins TRBV4-1 to TRBJ1-3; 7 bases fit TRBD1. CDR3 length: 15 residues. Trimming cost V 1 base and J 0 bases; bases outside gene matches: 0. Germline V gene data show CDR1 as MGHRA and CDR2 as YSYEKL. As DNA, the CDR3 is TGCGCCAGCAGCCAAGGGGACAGCTCTGGAAACACCATATATTTT. Its translation is CASSQGDSSGNTIYF.

V and J are TRBV4-1 and TRBJ2-3, with D perhaps TRBD1 (5 bases). With 1 base removed from V and 2 bases from J, the gap between germline ends came to 10 bases. Per germline, CDR1 MGHRA and CDR2 YSYEKL. The CDR3 covers 15 residues. CDR3 sequence reads: CASSQGTYATDTQYF. The CDR3 nucleotides read TGCGCCAGCAGCCAAGGGACATATGCCACAGATACGCAGTATTTT.

The chain is built from TRBV10-1 and TRBJ2-7, with D tentatively TRBD1 (5 bases). Trimming took 3 bases from V and 4 from J, leaving 13 bases between them. Germline lookup yields CDR1 WNHNN and CDR2 SYGVQD (reference sequence). This CDR3 spans 14 amino acids. The CDR3 loop reads CASSETDREYEQYF. DNA of the CDR3: TGCGCCAGCAGTGAAACTGACAGAGAGTACGAGCAGTACTTC.

The CDR3 DNA sequence: TGTGCCAGCAGCTTATCAAAAGTAGCTAATTCACCCCTCCACTTT. Amino acids: CASSLSKVANSPLHF. The chain combines TRBV5-4 with TRBJ1-6; D unclear. The CDR3 loop spans 15 amino acids. CDR1 is SGHNT and CDR2 is YYREEE in the germline V gene (reference sequence). V was cut by 2 bases and J by 6 bases, with 12 bases left in between. The full variable domain, with the rest looked up from reference TRBV5-4 and TRBJ1-6, is ETGVTQSPTHLIKTRGQQVTLRCSSQSGHNTVSWYQQALGQGPQFIFQYYREEENGRGNFPPRFSGLQFPNYSSELNVNALELDDSALYLCASSLSKVANSPLHFGNGTRLTVT.

The chain recombines TRBV11-2 with TRBJ2-7; D is perhaps TRBD2 (7 bases). V dropped 6 bases and J dropped 6 bases, with 18 bases sitting between them. The CDR3 loop spans 14 amino acids. CDR1 is SGHAT and CDR2 is FQNNGV in the germline V gene. The CDR3 bases are TGTGCCAGCAGTGAAGGGGGGGGTTTCCGCGAGCAGTACTTC. It encodes CASSEGGGFREQYF.

The gene calls are TRBV7-9 and TRBJ2-1; 8 bases are a match to TRBD1. The CDR3 is made up of 13 amino acids. With V trimmed by 4 bases and J by 5 bases, 1 base remained unmatched. The V gene's germline CDR1 is SEHNR and CDR2 FQNEAQ (reference sequence). The CDR3 DNA is TGTGCCAGCAGCTCGACAGGGGACAATGAGCAGTTCTTC. This translates into CASSSTGDNEQFF.

This rearrangement joins TRBV7-9 to TRBJ1-2; no firm D call. This CDR3 is 12 amino acids long. V lost 5 bases and J 3 bases, leaving 7 bases between the germline ends. Germline V CDR1 and CDR2: SEHNR, FQNEAQ (reference sequence). The CDR3 coding sequence is TGTGCCAGCAGCCCCCCGGACTATGGCTACACCTTC. Protein sequence: CASSPPDYGYTF.

The chain recombines TRBV6-5 with TRBJ2-5, with 10 positions matching TRBD2. Germline-derived CDR1 and CDR2 are MNHEY and SVGAGI. The CDR3 has 14 residues. The trim removed 6 bases at V and 4 bases at J, leaving 5 bases unmatched. Written as DNA, the CDR3 is TGTGCCAGCAGAAGCGGGGGGGCCGGAGAGACCCAGTACTTC. It translates to CASRSGGAGETQYF.